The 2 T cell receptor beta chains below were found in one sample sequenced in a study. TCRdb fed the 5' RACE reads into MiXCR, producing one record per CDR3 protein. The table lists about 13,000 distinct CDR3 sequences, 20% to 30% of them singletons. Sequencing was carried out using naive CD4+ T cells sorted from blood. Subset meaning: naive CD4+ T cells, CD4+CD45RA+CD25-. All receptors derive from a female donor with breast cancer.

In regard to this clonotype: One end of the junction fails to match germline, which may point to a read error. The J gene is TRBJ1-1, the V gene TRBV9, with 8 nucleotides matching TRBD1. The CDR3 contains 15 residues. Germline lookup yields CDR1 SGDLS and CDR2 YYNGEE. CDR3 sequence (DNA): TGTGTCAGCAGCGCGGGACAGGCCGGAAACACTGAAGCTTTCTTT. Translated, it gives CVSSAGQAGNTEAFF.

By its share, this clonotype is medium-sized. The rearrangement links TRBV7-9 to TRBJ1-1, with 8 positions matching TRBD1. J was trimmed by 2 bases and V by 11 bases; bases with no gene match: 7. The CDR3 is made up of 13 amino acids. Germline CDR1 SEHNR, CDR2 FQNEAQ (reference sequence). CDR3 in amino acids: CAGWTGRNTEAFF. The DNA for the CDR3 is TGTGCCGGATGGACAGGGAGAAACACTGAAGCTTTCTTT.